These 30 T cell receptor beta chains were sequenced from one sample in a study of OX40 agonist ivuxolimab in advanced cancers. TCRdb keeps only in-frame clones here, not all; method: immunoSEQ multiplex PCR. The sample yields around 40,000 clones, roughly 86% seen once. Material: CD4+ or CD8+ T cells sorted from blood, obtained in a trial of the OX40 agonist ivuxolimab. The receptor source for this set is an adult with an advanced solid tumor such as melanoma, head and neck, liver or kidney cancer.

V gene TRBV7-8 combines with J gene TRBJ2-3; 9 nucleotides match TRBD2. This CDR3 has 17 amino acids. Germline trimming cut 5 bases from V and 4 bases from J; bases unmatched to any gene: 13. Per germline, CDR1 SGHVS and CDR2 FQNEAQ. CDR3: CASSPTTSGFPPDTQYF. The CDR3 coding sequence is TGTGCCAGCAGCCCAACTACTAGCGGGTTTCCGCCAGATACGCAGTATTTT.

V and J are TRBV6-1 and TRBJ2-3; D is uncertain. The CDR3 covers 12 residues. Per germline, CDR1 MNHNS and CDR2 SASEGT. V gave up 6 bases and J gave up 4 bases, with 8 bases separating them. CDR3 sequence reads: CASRFPSDTQYF. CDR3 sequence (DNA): TGTGCCAGCAGATTCCCGTCAGATACGCAGTATTTT.

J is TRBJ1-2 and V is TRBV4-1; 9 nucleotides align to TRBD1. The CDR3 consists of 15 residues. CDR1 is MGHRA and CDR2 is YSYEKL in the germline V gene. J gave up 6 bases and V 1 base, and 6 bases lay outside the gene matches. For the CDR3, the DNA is TGCGCCAGCAGCCAAGCCATGGACAGGGGAGATGGCTACACCTTC. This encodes CASSQAMDRGDGYTF.

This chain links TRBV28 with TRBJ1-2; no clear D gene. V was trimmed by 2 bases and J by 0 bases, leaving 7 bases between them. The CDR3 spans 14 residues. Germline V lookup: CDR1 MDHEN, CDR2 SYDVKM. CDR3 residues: CASSLGVTNYGYTF. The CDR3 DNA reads TGTGCCAGCAGTTTAGGTGTGACTAACTATGGCTACACCTTC.

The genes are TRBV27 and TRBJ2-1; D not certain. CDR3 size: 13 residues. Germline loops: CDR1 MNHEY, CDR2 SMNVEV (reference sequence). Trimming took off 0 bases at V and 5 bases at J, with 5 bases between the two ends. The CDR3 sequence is CASSLSPHNEQFF. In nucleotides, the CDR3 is TGTGCCAGCAGTTTATCACCCCACAATGAGCAGTTCTTC.

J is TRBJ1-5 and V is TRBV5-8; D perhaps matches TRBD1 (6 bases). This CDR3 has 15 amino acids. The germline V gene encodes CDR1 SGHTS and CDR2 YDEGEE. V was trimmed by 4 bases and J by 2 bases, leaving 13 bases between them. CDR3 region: CASSTQGFGNQPQHF. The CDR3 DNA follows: TGTGCCAGCAGCACACAGGGTTTTGGCAATCAGCCCCAGCATTTT.

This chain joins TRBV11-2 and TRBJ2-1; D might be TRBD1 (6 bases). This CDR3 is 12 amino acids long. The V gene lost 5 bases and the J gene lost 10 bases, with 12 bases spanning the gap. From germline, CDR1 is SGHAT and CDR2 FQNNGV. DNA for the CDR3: TGTGCCAGCAGCCTGACCGACAGGGAGCAGTTCTTC. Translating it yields CASSLTDREQFF.

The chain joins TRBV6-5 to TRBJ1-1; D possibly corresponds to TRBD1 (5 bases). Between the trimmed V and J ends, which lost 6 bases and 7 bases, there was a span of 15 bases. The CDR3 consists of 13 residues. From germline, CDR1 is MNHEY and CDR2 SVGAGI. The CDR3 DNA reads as TGTGCCAGCAGAGACCGGGACCCTTTTGAAGCTTTCTTT. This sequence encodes CASRDRDPFEAFF.

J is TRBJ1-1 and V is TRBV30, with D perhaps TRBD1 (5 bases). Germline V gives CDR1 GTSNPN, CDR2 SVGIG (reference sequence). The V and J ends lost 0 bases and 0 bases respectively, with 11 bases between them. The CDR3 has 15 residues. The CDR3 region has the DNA TGTGCCTGGAGTGTCTACCAGGGTATGAACACTGAAGCTTTCTTT. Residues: CAWSVYQGMNTEAFF.

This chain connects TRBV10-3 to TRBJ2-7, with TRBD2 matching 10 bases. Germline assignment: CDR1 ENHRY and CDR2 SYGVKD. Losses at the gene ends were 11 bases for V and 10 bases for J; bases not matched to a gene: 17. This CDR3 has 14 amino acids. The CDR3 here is CASTGAGGPMFQYF. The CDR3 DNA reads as TGTGCCTCCACGGGAGCGGGAGGGCCGATGTTTCAGTACTTC.

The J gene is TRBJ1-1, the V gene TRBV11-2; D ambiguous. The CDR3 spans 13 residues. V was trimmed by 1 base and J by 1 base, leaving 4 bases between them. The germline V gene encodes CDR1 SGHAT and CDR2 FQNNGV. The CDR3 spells CASSLGPNTEAFF. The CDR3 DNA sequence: TGTGCCAGCAGCTTAGGTCCGAACACTGAAGCTTTCTTT.

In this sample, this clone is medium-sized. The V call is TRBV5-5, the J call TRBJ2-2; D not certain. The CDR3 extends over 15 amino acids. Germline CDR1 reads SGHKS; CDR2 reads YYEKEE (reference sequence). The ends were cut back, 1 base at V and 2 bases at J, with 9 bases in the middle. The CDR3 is CASSLYADNTGELFF. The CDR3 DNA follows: TGTGCCAGCAGCTTGTACGCGGACAACACCGGGGAGCTGTTTTTT.

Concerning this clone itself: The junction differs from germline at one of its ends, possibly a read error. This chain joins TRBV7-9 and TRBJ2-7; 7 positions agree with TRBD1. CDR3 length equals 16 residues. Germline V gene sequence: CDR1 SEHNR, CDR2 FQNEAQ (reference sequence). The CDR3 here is CASSQDIPTGFYEQYF. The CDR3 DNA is TGCGCCAGCAGCCAAGATATACCGACAGGGTTCTACGAGCAGTACTTC.

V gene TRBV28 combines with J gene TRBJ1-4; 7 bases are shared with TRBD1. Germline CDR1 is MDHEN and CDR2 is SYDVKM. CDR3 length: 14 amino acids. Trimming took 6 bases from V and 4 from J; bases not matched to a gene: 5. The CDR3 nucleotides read TGTGCCAGCAGCGACCGGGACAGTAATGAAAAACTGTTTTTT. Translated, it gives CASSDRDSNEKLFF.

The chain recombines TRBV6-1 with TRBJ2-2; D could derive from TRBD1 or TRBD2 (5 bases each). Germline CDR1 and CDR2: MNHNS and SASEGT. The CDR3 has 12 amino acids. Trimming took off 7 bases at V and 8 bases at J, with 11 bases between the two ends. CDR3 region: CASTGAFGELFF. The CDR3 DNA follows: TGTGCCAGCACCGGGGCTTTTGGGGAGCTGTTTTTT.

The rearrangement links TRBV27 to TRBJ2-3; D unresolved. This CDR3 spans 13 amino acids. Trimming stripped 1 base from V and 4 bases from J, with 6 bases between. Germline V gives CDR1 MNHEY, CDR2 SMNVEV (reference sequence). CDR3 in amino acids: CASSLWVADTQYF. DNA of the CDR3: TGTGCCAGCAGTTTATGGGTGGCAGATACGCAGTATTTT.

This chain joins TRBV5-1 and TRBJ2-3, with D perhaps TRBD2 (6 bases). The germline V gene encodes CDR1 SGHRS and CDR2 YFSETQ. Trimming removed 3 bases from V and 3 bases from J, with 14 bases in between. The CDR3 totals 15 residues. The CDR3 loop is CASSSFGGWTDTQYF. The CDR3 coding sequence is TGCGCCAGCAGCTCCTTCGGGGGTTGGACAGATACGCAGTATTTT. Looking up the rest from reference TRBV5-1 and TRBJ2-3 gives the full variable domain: KAGVTQTPRYLIKTRGQQVTLSCSPISGHRSVSWYQQTPGQGLQFLFEYFSETQRNKGNFPGRFSGRQFSNSRSEMNVSTLELGDSALYLCASSSFGGWTDTQYFGPGTRLTVL.

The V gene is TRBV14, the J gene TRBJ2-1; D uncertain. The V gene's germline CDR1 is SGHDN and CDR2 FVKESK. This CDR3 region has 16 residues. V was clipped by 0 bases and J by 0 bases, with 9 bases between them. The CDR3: CASSQDGGFSYNEQFF. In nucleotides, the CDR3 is TGTGCCAGCAGCCAAGACGGCGGTTTCTCCTACAATGAGCAGTTCTTC.

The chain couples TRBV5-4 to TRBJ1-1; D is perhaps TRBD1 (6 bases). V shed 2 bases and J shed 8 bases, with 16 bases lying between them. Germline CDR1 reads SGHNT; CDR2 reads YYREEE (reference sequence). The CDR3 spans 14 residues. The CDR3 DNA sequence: TGTGCCAGCAGCTTCCGGGGGGCGTCTTCCGAAGCTTTCTTT. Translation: CASSFRGASSEAFF.

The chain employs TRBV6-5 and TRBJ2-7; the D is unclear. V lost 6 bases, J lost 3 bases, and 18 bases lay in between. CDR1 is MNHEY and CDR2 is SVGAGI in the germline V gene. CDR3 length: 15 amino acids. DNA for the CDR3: TGTGCCAGCAGCCCGTCCCAAGACGGTAGCTACGAGCAGTACTTC. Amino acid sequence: CASSPSQDGSYEQYF.

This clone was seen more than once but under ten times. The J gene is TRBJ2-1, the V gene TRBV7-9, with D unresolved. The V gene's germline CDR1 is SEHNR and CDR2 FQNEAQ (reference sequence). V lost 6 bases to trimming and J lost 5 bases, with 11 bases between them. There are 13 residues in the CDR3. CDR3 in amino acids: CASSLPRDNEQFF. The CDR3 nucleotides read TGTGCCAGCAGTCTGCCTAGGGACAATGAGCAGTTCTTC.

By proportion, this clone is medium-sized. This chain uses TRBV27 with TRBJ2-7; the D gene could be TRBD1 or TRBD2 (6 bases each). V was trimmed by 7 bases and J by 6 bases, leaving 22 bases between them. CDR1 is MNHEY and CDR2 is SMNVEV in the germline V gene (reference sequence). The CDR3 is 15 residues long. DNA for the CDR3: TGTGCCAGCACTCGCCAGTGGAGGGGGGAAGTCGAGCAGTACGTC. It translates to CASTRQWRGEVEQYV.

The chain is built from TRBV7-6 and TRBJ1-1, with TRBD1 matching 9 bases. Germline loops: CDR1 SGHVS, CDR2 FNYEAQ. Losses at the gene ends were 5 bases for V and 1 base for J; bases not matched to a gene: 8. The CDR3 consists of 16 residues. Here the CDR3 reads CASSNLQGAGNTEAFF. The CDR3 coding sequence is TGTGCCAGCAGCAATCTACAGGGGGCCGGGAACACTGAAGCTTTCTTT. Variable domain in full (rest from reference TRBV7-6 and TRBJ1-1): GAGVSQSPRYKVTKRGQDVALRCDPISGHVSLYWYRQALGQGPEFLTYFNYEAQQDKSGLPNDRFSAERPEGSISTLTIQRTEQRDSAMYRCASSNLQGAGNTEAFFGQGTRLTVV.

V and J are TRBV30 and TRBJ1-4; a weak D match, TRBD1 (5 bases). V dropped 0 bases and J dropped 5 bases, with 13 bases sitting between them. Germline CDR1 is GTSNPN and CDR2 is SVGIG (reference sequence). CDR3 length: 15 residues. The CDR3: CAWSVLQGGNEKLFF. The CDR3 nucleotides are TGTGCCTGGAGTGTATTGCAGGGAGGGAATGAAAAACTGTTTTTT.

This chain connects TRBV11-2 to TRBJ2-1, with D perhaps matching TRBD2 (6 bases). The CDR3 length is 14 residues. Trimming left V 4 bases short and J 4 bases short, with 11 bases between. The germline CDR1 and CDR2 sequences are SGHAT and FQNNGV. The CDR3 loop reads CASSSGGFYNEQFF. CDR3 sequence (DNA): TGTGCCAGCAGCTCTGGAGGGTTTTACAATGAGCAGTTCTTC.

This chain's CDR3 is CASSPGTGDHEQYF. The DNA of the CDR3 is TGCGCCAGCAGCCCAGGGACAGGGGACCACGAGCAGTACTTC. The J gene is TRBJ2-7, the V gene TRBV5-1; TRBD1 agrees at 10 bases. J was trimmed by 5 bases and V by 4 bases; bases with no gene match: 6. The germline gives CDR1 SGHRS, CDR2 YFSETQ. The CDR3 has 14 residues.

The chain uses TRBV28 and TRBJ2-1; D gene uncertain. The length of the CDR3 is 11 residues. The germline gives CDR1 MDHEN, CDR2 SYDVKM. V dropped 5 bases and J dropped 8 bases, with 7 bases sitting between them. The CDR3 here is CASSPGDEQFF. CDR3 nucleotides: TGTGCCAGCAGTCCCGGCGATGAGCAGTTCTTC.

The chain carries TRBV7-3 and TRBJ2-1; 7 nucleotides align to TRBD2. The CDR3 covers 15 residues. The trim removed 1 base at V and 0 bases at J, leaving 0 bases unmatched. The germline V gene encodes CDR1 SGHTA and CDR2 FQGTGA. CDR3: CASSLSGSSYNEQFF. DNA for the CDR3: TGTGCCAGCAGCTTAAGCGGGAGCTCCTACAATGAGCAGTTCTTC.

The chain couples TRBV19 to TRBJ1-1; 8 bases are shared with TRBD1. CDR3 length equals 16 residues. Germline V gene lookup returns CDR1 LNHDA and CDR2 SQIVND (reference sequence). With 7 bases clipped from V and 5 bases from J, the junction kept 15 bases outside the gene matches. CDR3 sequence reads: CASIPRQGQVGTEAFF. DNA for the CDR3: TGTGCCAGTATTCCAAGACAGGGGCAAGTTGGAACTGAAGCTTTCTTT.

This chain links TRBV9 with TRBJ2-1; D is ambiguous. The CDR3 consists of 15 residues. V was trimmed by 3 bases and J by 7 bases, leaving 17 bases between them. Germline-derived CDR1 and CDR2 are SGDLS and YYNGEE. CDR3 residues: CASSDSWRGLNEQFF. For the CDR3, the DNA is TGTGCCAGCAGCGACTCTTGGAGAGGCCTGAATGAGCAGTTCTTC.